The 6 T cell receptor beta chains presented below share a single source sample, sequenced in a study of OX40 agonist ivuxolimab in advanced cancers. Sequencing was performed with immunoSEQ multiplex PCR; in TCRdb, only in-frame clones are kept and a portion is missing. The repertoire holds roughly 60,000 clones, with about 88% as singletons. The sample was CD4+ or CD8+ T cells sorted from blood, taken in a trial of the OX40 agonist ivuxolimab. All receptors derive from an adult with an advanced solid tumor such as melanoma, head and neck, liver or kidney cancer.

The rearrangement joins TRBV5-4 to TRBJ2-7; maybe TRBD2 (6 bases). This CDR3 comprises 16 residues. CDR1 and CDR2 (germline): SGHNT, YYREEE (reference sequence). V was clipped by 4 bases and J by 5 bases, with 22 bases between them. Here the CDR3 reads CASSRGSGTPSDEQYF. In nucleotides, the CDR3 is TGTGCCAGCAGCCGGGGGTCCGGGACCCCCTCGGACGAGCAGTACTTC. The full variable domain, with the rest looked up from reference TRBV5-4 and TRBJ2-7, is ETGVTQSPTHLIKTRGQQVTLRCSSQSGHNTVSWYQQALGQGPQFIFQYYREEENGRGNFPPRFSGLQFPNYSSELNVNALELDDSALYLCASSRGSGTPSDEQYFGPGTRLTVT.

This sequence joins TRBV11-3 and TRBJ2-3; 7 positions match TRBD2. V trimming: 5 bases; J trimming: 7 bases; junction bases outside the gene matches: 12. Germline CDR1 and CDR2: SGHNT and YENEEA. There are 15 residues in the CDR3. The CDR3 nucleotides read TGTGCCAGCAGCAATCGGGCCCGCGGGAGAAATACGCAGTATTTT. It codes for CASSNRARGRNTQYF.

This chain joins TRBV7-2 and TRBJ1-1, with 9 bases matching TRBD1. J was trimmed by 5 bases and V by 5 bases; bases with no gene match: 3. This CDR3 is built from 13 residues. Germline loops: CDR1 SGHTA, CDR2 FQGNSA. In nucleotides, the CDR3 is TGTGCCAGCAGCCCGGGACAGGGAACTGAAGCTTTCTTT. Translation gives CASSPGQGTEAFF.

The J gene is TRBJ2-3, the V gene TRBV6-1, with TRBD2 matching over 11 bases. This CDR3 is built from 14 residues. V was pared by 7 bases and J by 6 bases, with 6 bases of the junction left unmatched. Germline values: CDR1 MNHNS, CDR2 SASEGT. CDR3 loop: CASKLAGGTDTQYF. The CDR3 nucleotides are TGTGCCAGCAAGCTAGCGGGGGGAACCGATACGCAGTATTTT.

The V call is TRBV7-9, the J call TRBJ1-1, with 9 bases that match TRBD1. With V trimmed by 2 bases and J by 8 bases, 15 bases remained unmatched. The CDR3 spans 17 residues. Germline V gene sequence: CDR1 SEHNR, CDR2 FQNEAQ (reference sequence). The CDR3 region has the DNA TGTGCCAGCAGCTTAAAAATCAAGGGACAGGGAGCCCAAGAAGCTTTCTTT. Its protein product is CASSLKIKGQGAQEAFF.

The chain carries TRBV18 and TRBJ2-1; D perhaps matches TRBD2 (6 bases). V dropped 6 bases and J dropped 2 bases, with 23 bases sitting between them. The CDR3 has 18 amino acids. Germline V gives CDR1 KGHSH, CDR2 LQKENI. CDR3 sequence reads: CASSVFGEAQGPYNEQFF. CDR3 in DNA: TGTGCCAGCTCCGTCTTCGGGGAGGCTCAGGGCCCCTACAATGAGCAGTTCTTC.